This TCR beta chain appears in the sequencing data of a study of brain T cells in children with intractable seizures. TCRdb keeps only in-frame clones here, not all; method: immunoSEQ multiplex PCR. This table has about 340,000 clones, over 85% appearing once. To note about this clone: Its cognate antigen is unknown.

Specified time point: blood from clinic visit 5 months post-surgery; TSC patient then seizure free. Sequencing was limited to surgery cases with top T cell transcript signatures in brain tissue. This CDR3 has 14 amino acids. Germline V gene sequence: CDR1 SGHDT, CDR2 YYEEEE. Trimming left V 4 bases short and J 4 bases short, with 15 bases between. The study's findings and limits: Absence of clones before surgery may stem from lower sequencing depth.

The chain joins TRBV5-6 to TRBJ2-7, with a tentative D call TRBD1 (6 bases). The origin of this receptor is a boy younger than two with tuberous sclerosis and intractable seizures. Specimen: peripheral blood, collected roughly 5 months after surgery. The CDR3 bases are TGTGCCAGCAGCGATTTGGGACACCAGTACGAGCAGTACTTC. Translating gives CASSDLGHQYEQYF.